This is a list of T cell receptor beta chains from one sample in a study of T-cell memory formation after mild COVID-19. TCRdb re-analysed the 5' RACE reads in MiXCR, keeping a single row per CDR3 protein. The sample includes roughly 150,000 distinct CDR3 sequences, 11% to 15% of them seen just once. The sequencing input was PBMCs or a T cell subset sorted from them (not recorded which). The receptor source for this set is an adult woman who had mild COVID-19 (a few samples of this study predate the infection). Cell type and time point are not known. The CDR3 runs from the conserved cysteine through the conserved F or W. The order of the fields is clone size, J gene, V gene, D gene, CDR3 DNA, CDR3 protein. The D gene is left open where the match is weak. Clone sizes are given selectively: once, few, many, or a class where the clone is expanded.

abundance: few; j_gene: TRBJ1-1; v_gene: TRBV20-1; d_gene: NA; CDR3nt: TGCAGGGCGGAGTCCCTCTTATTTGTCAACACTGAAGCTTTCTTT; CDR3aa: CRAESLLFVNTEAFF
abundance: few; j_gene: TRBJ2-1; v_gene: TRBV11-2; d_gene: TRBD2; CDR3nt: TGTGCCAGCAGCTGGGGAGCGGGGGCCGGGGATGAGCAGTTCTTC; CDR3aa: CASSWGAGAGDEQFF
abundance: NA; j_gene: TRBJ2-7; v_gene: TRBV5-6; d_gene: TRBD2; CDR3nt: TGTGCCAGCAGCTTCAGCGGGAGCTCCTACGAGCAGTACTTC; CDR3aa: CASSFSGSSYEQYF
abundance: NA; j_gene: TRBJ2-2; v_gene: TRBV7-6; d_gene: TRBD2; CDR3nt: TGTGCCAGCAGCTTAGAAGGGTTGCCGGGGGGGCCCACCGGGGAGCTGTTTTTT; CDR3aa: CASSLEGLPGGPTGELFF
abundance: NA; j_gene: TRBJ1-1; v_gene: TRBV9; d_gene: NA; CDR3nt: TGTGCCAGCAGCGCCGAGGCGGCAGGGGCGAACACTGAAGCTTTCTTT; CDR3aa: CASSAEAAGANTEAFF
abundance: many; j_gene: TRBJ2-3; v_gene: TRBV7-8; d_gene: TRBD2; CDR3nt: TGTGCCAGCAGCTTAGTCGTGCAAAGCGGGGGGTCGGCAGATACGCAGTATTTT; CDR3aa: CASSLVVQSGGSADTQYF
abundance: NA; j_gene: TRBJ2-7; v_gene: TRBV29-1; d_gene: NA; CDR3nt: TGCAGCGTTGTGGTTCCAACCTACGAGCAGTACTTC; CDR3aa: CSVVVPTYEQYF
abundance: NA; j_gene: TRBJ2-7; v_gene: TRBV29-1; d_gene: TRBD2; CDR3nt: TGCAGCGTTGGGACTAGCGGCGGATTAAGATACGAGCAGTACTTC; CDR3aa: CSVGTSGGLRYEQYF
abundance: few; j_gene: TRBJ1-5; v_gene: TRBV11-2; d_gene: NA; CDR3nt: TGTGCCAGCAGCTTAGGGGGGTTTGAACAGCCCCAGCATTTT; CDR3aa: CASSLGGFEQPQHF
abundance: NA; j_gene: TRBJ1-5; v_gene: TRBV9; d_gene: NA; CDR3nt: TGTGCCAGCAGCGTAGGCGGACAGTCCAATCAGCCCCAGCATTTT; CDR3aa: CASSVGGQSNQPQHF
abundance: few; j_gene: TRBJ2-7; v_gene: TRBV5-1; d_gene: NA; CDR3nt: TGCGCCAGCGGTTCGACAGGTACCTACGAGCAGTACTTC; CDR3aa: CASGSTGTYEQYF
abundance: NA; j_gene: TRBJ1-2; v_gene: TRBV27; d_gene: NA; CDR3nt: TGTGCCAGCAGTCGCCAGAACACAGGATCTTGGGGCTACACCTTC; CDR3aa: CASSRQNTGSWGYTF
abundance: NA; j_gene: TRBJ2-1; v_gene: TRBV7-9; d_gene: TRBD2; CDR3nt: TGTGCCAGCAGCTTAGTTACGGGAGGAGGCAATGAGCAGTTCTTC; CDR3aa: CASSLVTGGGNEQFF
abundance: many; j_gene: TRBJ2-7; v_gene: TRBV2; d_gene: NA; CDR3nt: TGTGCCAGCAGTGAACTACCGACACCTTCCTACGAGCAGTACTTC; CDR3aa: CASSELPTPSYEQYF
abundance: few; j_gene: TRBJ2-1; v_gene: TRBV27; d_gene: NA; CDR3nt: TGTGCCAGCAGTTTATCGGTGGGAGCGACCTCCTACAATGAGCAGTTCTTC; CDR3aa: CASSLSVGATSYNEQFF
abundance: NA; j_gene: TRBJ2-1; v_gene: TRBV20-1; d_gene: NA; CDR3nt: TGCAGTGCTAGGTCCCGGGACTCCTACAATGAGCAGTTCTTC; CDR3aa: CSARSRDSYNEQFF
abundance: few; j_gene: TRBJ2-2; v_gene: TRBV27; d_gene: NA; CDR3nt: TGTGCCAGCAGTTCCGGGACGGCCGGGGCCAGGGAGCTGTTTTTT; CDR3aa: CASSSGTAGARELFF
abundance: few; j_gene: TRBJ1-5; v_gene: TRBV19; d_gene: NA; CDR3nt: TGTGCCAGTAGTTACGGACAGACAAGCAATCAGCCCCAGCATTTT; CDR3aa: CASSYGQTSNQPQHF
abundance: NA; j_gene: TRBJ2-7; v_gene: TRBV4-1; d_gene: TRBD1; CDR3nt: TGCGCCAGCAGCCAAATGGGGACAGGGAGGTACGAGCAGTACTTC; CDR3aa: CASSQMGTGRYEQYF
abundance: NA; j_gene: TRBJ2-6; v_gene: TRBV13; d_gene: TRBD1; CDR3nt: TGTGCCAGCAGCTTTGGCCTCCGGACAGGGGGCGCTGGGGCCAACGTCCTGACTTTC; CDR3aa: CASSFGLRTGGAGANVLTF
abundance: few; j_gene: TRBJ2-7; v_gene: TRBV7-8; d_gene: NA; CDR3nt: TGTGCCAGCAGCTTAGAAGGGGTCTCCGCGTACGAGCAGTACTTC; CDR3aa: CASSLEGVSAYEQYF
abundance: NA; j_gene: TRBJ1-1; v_gene: TRBV12-3/TRBV12-4; d_gene: NA; CDR3nt: TGTGCCAGCAGTTTGGAGAGGAACACTGAAGCTTTCTTT; CDR3aa: CASSLERNTEAFF
abundance: many; j_gene: TRBJ1-1; v_gene: TRBV18; d_gene: NA; CDR3nt: TGTGCCAGCTCACCACCGGGCGGTGACACTGAAGCTTTCTTT; CDR3aa: CASSPPGGDTEAFF
abundance: few; j_gene: TRBJ1-1; v_gene: TRBV12-3/TRBV12-4; d_gene: TRBD1; CDR3nt: TGTGCCAGCAGTTCTACAGGGGTTAGGGGGACTGAAGCTTTCTTT; CDR3aa: CASSSTGVRGTEAFF
abundance: NA; j_gene: TRBJ2-7; v_gene: TRBV6-5; d_gene: NA; CDR3nt: TGTGCCAGCAGTTACGAGAACCGGCGGGAGCAGTACTTC; CDR3aa: CASSYENRREQYF
abundance: few; j_gene: TRBJ1-1; v_gene: TRBV4-1; d_gene: NA; CDR3nt: TGCGCCAGCAGCTCGTCGCCCCTTTACAACACTGAAGCTTTCTTT; CDR3aa: CASSSSPLYNTEAFF
abundance: NA; j_gene: TRBJ2-3; v_gene: TRBV27; d_gene: NA; CDR3nt: TGTGCCAGCAGTTTCTTAGGGAGCACAGATACGCAGTATTTT; CDR3aa: CASSFLGSTDTQYF
abundance: NA; j_gene: TRBJ2-5; v_gene: TRBV5-1; d_gene: TRBD2; CDR3nt: TGCGCCAGCAGCTCAGGGACTAGCGGGAGGCAGCAAGAGACCCAGTACTTC; CDR3aa: CASSSGTSGRQQETQYF
abundance: few; j_gene: TRBJ2-7; v_gene: TRBV9; d_gene: NA; CDR3nt: TGTGCCAGCAGCGCGGACAGTGGATTTTCCTACGAGCAGTACTTC; CDR3aa: CASSADSGFSYEQYF
abundance: NA; j_gene: TRBJ2-2; v_gene: TRBV24-1; d_gene: NA; CDR3nt: TGTGCCACCAGTTGGGTGGGCGGGGAGCTGTTTTTT; CDR3aa: CATSWVGGELFF
abundance: NA; j_gene: TRBJ2-3; v_gene: TRBV3-1; d_gene: NA; CDR3nt: TGTGCCAGCAGCCCTCCCCCTGGGGAAGATACGCAGTATTTT; CDR3aa: CASSPPPGEDTQYF
abundance: few; j_gene: TRBJ2-7; v_gene: TRBV4-1; d_gene: NA; CDR3nt: TGCGCCAGCAGCCAAGGTGGGGGTTTGTACGAGCAGTACTTC; CDR3aa: CASSQGGGLYEQYF
abundance: NA; j_gene: TRBJ2-7; v_gene: TRBV7-9; d_gene: NA; CDR3nt: TGTGCCAGCAGCTCCCGGGACAAAACCCGGGAGCAGTACTTC; CDR3aa: CASSSRDKTREQYF
abundance: few; j_gene: TRBJ1-5; v_gene: TRBV4-3; d_gene: NA; CDR3nt: TGCGCCAGCAGCCAAGTAGTAGATAATCAGCCCCAGCATTTT; CDR3aa: CASSQVVDNQPQHF
abundance: NA; j_gene: TRBJ1-2; v_gene: TRBV12-3/TRBV12-4; d_gene: TRBD1; CDR3nt: TGTGCCAGCAGTTTATCAGGGGGCGTTGATGGCTACACCTTC; CDR3aa: CASSLSGGVDGYTF
abundance: many; j_gene: TRBJ2-5; v_gene: TRBV27; d_gene: TRBD2; CDR3nt: TGTGCCAGCAGTGGGACTAGCTTGTCGGAGACCCAGTACTTC; CDR3aa: CASSGTSLSETQYF
abundance: few; j_gene: TRBJ2-3; v_gene: TRBV29-1; d_gene: NA; CDR3nt: TGCAGCGTTGAAGATCAGGTTCTGGGGGTGCGGGCAGATACGCAGTATTTT; CDR3aa: CSVEDQVLGVRADTQYF
abundance: few; j_gene: TRBJ2-3; v_gene: TRBV7-6; d_gene: TRBD2; CDR3nt: TGTGCCAGCAGCTCCGGGGGGGCGGCTCCTCCGACAGATACGCAGTATTTT; CDR3aa: CASSSGGAAPPTDTQYF
abundance: NA; j_gene: TRBJ1-1; v_gene: TRBV4-1; d_gene: NA; CDR3nt: TGCGCCAGCAGCCAGCAGGACGGCGTGAACACTGAAGCTTTCTTT; CDR3aa: CASSQQDGVNTEAFF
abundance: NA; j_gene: TRBJ2-7; v_gene: TRBV19; d_gene: TRBD2; CDR3nt: TGTGCCAGTAGTATTGGGGGGGGAGGCTCCTACGAGCAGTACTTC; CDR3aa: CASSIGGGGSYEQYF
abundance: many; j_gene: TRBJ2-7; v_gene: TRBV7-2; d_gene: TRBD2; CDR3nt: TGTGCCAGCAGCTTAGCAGTGGGTAGCGGGATTTTATCGGACTACGAGCAGTACTTC; CDR3aa: CASSLAVGSGILSDYEQYF
abundance: few; j_gene: TRBJ2-7; v_gene: TRBV7-9; d_gene: TRBD1; CDR3nt: TGTGCCAGCAGCACGACAGGGGTACCCTACGAGCAGTACTTC; CDR3aa: CASSTTGVPYEQYF
abundance: NA; j_gene: TRBJ2-1; v_gene: TRBV5-5; d_gene: NA; CDR3nt: TGTGCCAGCAGCTTTCGAGTGACTTACAATGAGCAGTTCTTC; CDR3aa: CASSFRVTYNEQFF
abundance: few; j_gene: TRBJ1-1; v_gene: TRBV29-1; d_gene: TRBD1; CDR3nt: TGCAGCGTGCCTGGACAGGGTAAAGAAGCTTTCTTT; CDR3aa: CSVPGQGKEAFF
abundance: NA; j_gene: TRBJ1-2; v_gene: TRBV24-1; d_gene: NA; CDR3nt: TGTGCCACCAGTGGGGGCTATGGCTACACCTTC; CDR3aa: CATSGGYGYTF